A selection of T cell receptor beta chains follows, all from one sample in a study of T-cell reconstitution after alpha-beta-depleted transplantation in children. TCRdb passed the PCR reads through MiXCR, listing each CDR3 protein once. The sample holds approximately 400,000 distinct CDR3 sequences; about a tenth are singletons and the top ten take approximately 5%. The starting material was PBMCs from the stem cell graft donor, obtained from the stem cell graft. Source of these receptors: a human donor who donated a stem cell graft to a child with acute myeloid leukemia. Both conserved end residues are part of each CDR3. The D gene is left open where the match is weak. Clone size is given for some rows only: seen once, a few or many times, or a class if the clone is expanded.

clone_size: -
v_call: TRBV10-3
d_call: TRBD2
j_call: TRBJ2-1
cdr3_aa: CATFSPDGRAFYEQFF
cdr3_nt: TGTGCCACCTTCAGCCCGGACGGGAGGGCGTTTTATGAGCAGTTCTTC

clone_size: many
v_call: TRBV10-2
d_call: TRBD1
j_call: TRBJ1-6
cdr3_aa: CATGGDNNSPLHF
cdr3_nt: TGCGCGACAGGGGGCGATAATAATTCACCCCTCCACTTT

clone_size: few
v_call: TRBV3-1
d_call: TRBD2
j_call: TRBJ2-5
cdr3_aa: CASSQGATSGQETQYF
cdr3_nt: TGTGCCAGCAGCCAAGGAGCGACTAGCGGTCAAGAGACCCAGTACTTC

clone_size: -
v_call: TRBV4-3
d_call: -
j_call: TRBJ1-2
cdr3_aa: CASSRAFRGRKGYTF
cdr3_nt: TGCGCCAGCAGCCGAGCCTTCCGGGGGCGGAAAGGCTACACCTTC

clone_size: few
v_call: TRBV7-2
d_call: -
j_call: TRBJ2-2
cdr3_aa: CASSLGIHGELFF
cdr3_nt: TGTGCCAGCAGCCTTGGAATTCATGGGGAGCTGTTTTTT

clone_size: -
v_call: TRBV18
d_call: -
j_call: TRBJ1-4
cdr3_aa: CASSPRKGGLDEKLFF
cdr3_nt: TGTGCCAGCTCACCACGGAAGGGCGGTCTGGATGAAAAACTGTTTTTT

clone_size: few
v_call: TRBV11-2
d_call: -
j_call: TRBJ1-2
cdr3_aa: CASSWNYGYTF
cdr3_nt: TGTGCCAGCAGCTGGAACTATGGCTACACCTTC

clone_size: many
v_call: TRBV6-2/TRBV6-3
d_call: TRBD1
j_call: TRBJ2-5
cdr3_aa: CASSFTMGQGIQETQYF
cdr3_nt: TGTGCCAGCAGTTTTACGATGGGACAGGGAATCCAAGAGACCCAGTACTTC

clone_size: -
v_call: TRBV5-1
d_call: TRBD2
j_call: TRBJ2-7
cdr3_aa: CASRLSGSSYEQYF
cdr3_nt: TGCGCCAGTCGACTTAGCGGGAGCTCCTACGAGCAGTACTTC

clone_size: -
v_call: TRBV5-5
d_call: TRBD2
j_call: TRBJ2-1
cdr3_aa: CASRSSGANNEQFF
cdr3_nt: TGTGCCAGCAGATCAAGCGGGGCTAACAATGAGCAGTTCTTC

clone_size: few
v_call: TRBV7-2
d_call: TRBD1
j_call: TRBJ2-2
cdr3_aa: CASSGTGWTGELFF
cdr3_nt: TGTGCCAGCAGCGGGACAGGGTGGACCGGGGAGCTGTTTTTT

clone_size: -
v_call: TRBV12-3/TRBV12-4
d_call: TRBD2
j_call: TRBJ2-3
cdr3_aa: CASSTWLAGGYTDTQYF
cdr3_nt: TGTGCCAGCAGTACCTGGCTAGCGGGGGGATACACAGATACGCAGTATTTT

clone_size: few
v_call: TRBV18
d_call: TRBD1
j_call: TRBJ2-7
cdr3_aa: CASSPTDRESPYEQYF
cdr3_nt: TGTGCCAGCTCGCCGACGGACAGGGAGAGTCCCTACGAGCAGTACTTC

clone_size: few
v_call: TRBV12-3/TRBV12-4
d_call: -
j_call: TRBJ2-5
cdr3_aa: CASSDRRTQYF
cdr3_nt: TGTGCCAGCAGTGACCGGCGGACCCAGTACTTC

clone_size: many
v_call: TRBV4-2
d_call: -
j_call: TRBJ2-7
cdr3_aa: CASSQVVHEQYF
cdr3_nt: TGTGCCAGCAGTCAAGTAGTCCACGAGCAGTACTTC

clone_size: -
v_call: TRBV20-1
d_call: TRBD2
j_call: TRBJ2-1
cdr3_aa: CSAHISGGRSYNEQFF
cdr3_nt: TGCAGTGCCCACATTAGCGGGGGCCGCTCCTACAATGAGCAGTTCTTC

clone_size: -
v_call: TRBV5-1
d_call: TRBD1
j_call: TRBJ1-3
cdr3_aa: CASSYVQGAQGNTIYF
cdr3_nt: TGCGCCAGCAGCTACGTCCAGGGGGCACAAGGAAACACCATATATTTT

clone_size: -
v_call: TRBV29-1
d_call: TRBD1
j_call: TRBJ1-4
cdr3_aa: CSVIRGQGRNEKLFF
cdr3_nt: TGCAGCGTGATACGTGGACAGGGCCGTAATGAAAAACTGTTTTTT

clone_size: -
v_call: TRBV20-1
d_call: TRBD1
j_call: TRBJ1-1
cdr3_aa: CSALDRTVTEAFF
cdr3_nt: TGCAGTGCTTTGGACAGGACGGTCACTGAAGCTTTCTTT

clone_size: -
v_call: TRBV20-1
d_call: -
j_call: TRBJ2-3
cdr3_aa: CSASPAGVTDTQYF
cdr3_nt: TGCAGTGCTAGCCCGGCAGGGGTGACAGATACGCAGTATTTT

clone_size: -
v_call: TRBV4-1
d_call: TRBD1
j_call: TRBJ2-2
cdr3_aa: CASSRDRVTGELFF
cdr3_nt: TGCGCCAGCAGCCGAGACAGGGTGACCGGGGAGCTGTTTTTT

clone_size: few
v_call: TRBV5-1
d_call: TRBD1
j_call: TRBJ2-1
cdr3_aa: CASSKGTGSYNEQFF
cdr3_nt: TGCGCCAGCAGCAAAGGGACAGGCTCCTACAATGAGCAGTTCTTC

clone_size: -
v_call: TRBV27
d_call: TRBD1
j_call: TRBJ2-2
cdr3_aa: CASSWTGQTGELFF
cdr3_nt: TGTGCCAGCAGTTGGACAGGGCAAACCGGGGAGCTGTTTTTT

clone_size: -
v_call: TRBV10-3
d_call: TRBD1
j_call: TRBJ2-2
cdr3_aa: CAIRGTGGPETGELFF
cdr3_nt: TGTGCCATCAGGGGTACAGGGGGCCCTGAAACCGGGGAGCTGTTTTTT

clone_size: -
v_call: TRBV5-6
d_call: -
j_call: TRBJ2-1
cdr3_aa: CASSFYGNEQFF
cdr3_nt: TGTGCCAGCAGCTTCTACGGAAATGAGCAGTTCTTC

clone_size: -
v_call: TRBV5-6
d_call: -
j_call: TRBJ1-5
cdr3_aa: CASSTGGIGNQPQHF
cdr3_nt: TGTGCCAGCAGCACTGGAGGGATCGGGAATCAGCCCCAGCATTTT

clone_size: few
v_call: TRBV12-3/TRBV12-4
d_call: TRBD2
j_call: TRBJ2-3
cdr3_aa: CASSTPIAGDTDTQYF
cdr3_nt: TGTGCCAGCAGTACTCCGATAGCGGGGGACACAGATACGCAGTATTTT

clone_size: many
v_call: TRBV10-3
d_call: -
j_call: TRBJ1-1
cdr3_aa: CAISDQAMNTEAFF
cdr3_nt: TGTGCCATCAGTGACCAAGCTATGAACACTGAAGCTTTCTTT

clone_size: few
v_call: TRBV5-8
d_call: -
j_call: TRBJ1-5
cdr3_aa: CASSLAGTSSNQPQHF
cdr3_nt: TGTGCCAGCAGCTTGGCGGGCACCAGCTCCAATCAGCCCCAGCATTTT

clone_size: -
v_call: TRBV29-1
d_call: TRBD2
j_call: TRBJ2-5
cdr3_aa: CSVGKGLALETQYF
cdr3_nt: TGCAGCGTTGGGAAAGGACTAGCTCTGGAGACCCAGTACTTC

clone_size: -
v_call: TRBV29-1
d_call: -
j_call: TRBJ2-7
cdr3_aa: CSFIPGKEQYF
cdr3_nt: TGCAGCTTCATCCCGGGCAAAGAGCAGTACTTC

clone_size: -
v_call: TRBV6-1
d_call: TRBD2
j_call: TRBJ2-1
cdr3_aa: CASRGTSEGWSSYNVQFF
cdr3_nt: TGTGCCAGCAGGGGGACTAGCGAGGGATGGAGCTCCTACAATGTGCAGTTCTTC

clone_size: -
v_call: TRBV4-3
d_call: TRBD1
j_call: TRBJ2-3
cdr3_aa: CASSRGQVPSTDTQYF
cdr3_nt: TGCGCCAGCAGCCGAGGACAGGTCCCCTCCACAGATACGCAGTATTTT

clone_size: many
v_call: TRBV29-1
d_call: -
j_call: TRBJ2-1
cdr3_aa: CSVRSWDEQFF
cdr3_nt: TGCAGCGTTCGTAGCTGGGATGAGCAGTTCTTC

clone_size: -
v_call: TRBV5-6
d_call: -
j_call: TRBJ2-1
cdr3_aa: CASSADINNEQFF
cdr3_nt: TGTGCCAGCAGCGCAGACATCAACAATGAGCAGTTCTTC

clone_size: few
v_call: TRBV27
d_call: TRBD1
j_call: TRBJ1-5
cdr3_aa: CASSPGQLNQPQHF
cdr3_nt: TGTGCCAGCAGCCCGGGACAGCTTAATCAGCCCCAGCATTTT

clone_size: few
v_call: TRBV20-1
d_call: TRBD2
j_call: TRBJ2-1
cdr3_aa: CSARLAGGAEQFF
cdr3_nt: TGCAGTGCAAGACTAGCGGGAGGTGCTGAGCAGTTCTTC

clone_size: many
v_call: TRBV3-1
d_call: -
j_call: TRBJ2-5
cdr3_aa: CASSQGRGVTQYF
cdr3_nt: TGTGCCAGCAGCCAAGGCAGGGGAGTGACCCAGTACTTC

clone_size: many
v_call: TRBV10-3
d_call: -
j_call: TRBJ1-5
cdr3_aa: CAISGYDLGRNQPQHF
cdr3_nt: TGTGCCATCAGTGGGTATGATTTGGGCAGAAATCAGCCCCAGCATTTT

clone_size: many
v_call: TRBV5-1
d_call: -
j_call: TRBJ1-1
cdr3_aa: CASSLDGRTNTEAFF
cdr3_nt: TGCGCCAGCAGCTTGGATGGCAGAACGAACACTGAAGCTTTCTTT

clone_size: few
v_call: TRBV10-3
d_call: -
j_call: TRBJ2-3
cdr3_aa: CAITSAASTDTQYF
cdr3_nt: TGTGCCATCACTTCGGCCGCTAGCACAGATACGCAGTATTTT

clone_size: -
v_call: TRBV12-3/TRBV12-4
d_call: TRBD1
j_call: TRBJ1-2
cdr3_aa: CASILGTGGPGYTF
cdr3_nt: TGTGCCAGCATCCTCGGGACAGGGGGCCCTGGCTACACCTTC

clone_size: -
v_call: TRBV7-8
d_call: -
j_call: TRBJ2-1
cdr3_aa: CASSSLGERVEQFF
cdr3_nt: TGTGCCAGCAGCTCATTGGGGGAGAGGGTTGAGCAGTTCTTC

clone_size: few
v_call: TRBV5-1
d_call: TRBD1
j_call: TRBJ2-1
cdr3_aa: CASSEYRGGYNEQFF
cdr3_nt: TGCGCCAGCAGCGAATACAGGGGCGGCTACAATGAGCAGTTCTTC

clone_size: few
v_call: TRBV2
d_call: -
j_call: TRBJ1-5
cdr3_aa: CATGVGFDQPQHF
cdr3_nt: TGTGCCACAGGGGTGGGGTTCGATCAGCCCCAGCATTTT

clone_size: many
v_call: TRBV12-3/TRBV12-4
d_call: -
j_call: TRBJ2-1
cdr3_aa: CASSLLGGNEQFF
cdr3_nt: TGTGCCAGCAGTTTACTCGGGGGAAATGAGCAGTTCTTC

clone_size: -
v_call: TRBV9
d_call: -
j_call: TRBJ2-1
cdr3_aa: CASSVGGTPYNEHFF
cdr3_nt: TGTGCCAGCAGCGTAGGGGGGACACCATACAATGAGCACTTCTTC

clone_size: -
v_call: TRBV20-1
d_call: TRBD2
j_call: TRBJ2-1
cdr3_aa: CSALLGVSSGSHSYNEQFF
cdr3_nt: TGCAGTGCCCTACTAGGCGTCTCTAGCGGGAGCCACTCCTACAATGAGCAGTTCTTC

clone_size: few
v_call: TRBV30
d_call: -
j_call: TRBJ1-1
cdr3_aa: CAQGGGAMNTEAFF
cdr3_nt: TGTGCCCAAGGGGGGGGGGCGATGAACACTGAAGCTTTCTTT

clone_size: few
v_call: TRBV4-1
d_call: TRBD1
j_call: TRBJ2-2
cdr3_aa: CASSQVAGTASHTGELFF
cdr3_nt: TGCGCCAGCAGCCAAGTTGCAGGGACAGCAAGTCACACCGGGGAGCTGTTTTTT

clone_size: -
v_call: TRBV25-1
d_call: -
j_call: TRBJ2-5
cdr3_aa: CASSEFGTQYF
cdr3_nt: TGTGCCAGCAGTGAATTTGGGACCCAGTACTTC

clone_size: few
v_call: TRBV12-3/TRBV12-4
d_call: -
j_call: TRBJ1-4
cdr3_aa: CASSPDSGSSGKLFF
cdr3_nt: TGTGCCAGCAGTCCGGATTCGGGCAGCAGCGGAAAACTGTTTTTT

clone_size: once
v_call: TRBV7-2
d_call: TRBD2
j_call: TRBJ2-7
cdr3_aa: CASSFQTSGSSYEQYF
cdr3_nt: TGTGCCAGCAGCTTTCAGACTAGCGGGAGCTCCTACGAGCAGTACTTC

clone_size: -
v_call: TRBV14
d_call: -
j_call: TRBJ2-1
cdr3_aa: CASSSGLAGEQFF
cdr3_nt: TGTGCCAGCTCATCGGGCCTCGCCGGTGAGCAGTTCTTC

clone_size: few
v_call: TRBV4-3
d_call: TRBD2
j_call: TRBJ2-3
cdr3_aa: CASSQDLWLAGVDTQYF
cdr3_nt: TGCGCCAGCAGCCAAGATCTATGGCTAGCGGGAGTTGATACGCAGTATTTT

clone_size: few
v_call: TRBV20-1
d_call: TRBD2
j_call: TRBJ2-1
cdr3_aa: CSARGGSGTSSYNEQFF
cdr3_nt: TGCAGTGCTAGAGGTGGGAGCGGGACTAGCTCCTACAATGAGCAGTTCTTC

clone_size: few
v_call: TRBV7-9
d_call: TRBD2
j_call: TRBJ2-1
cdr3_aa: CASSLFRGGYNEQFF
cdr3_nt: TGTGCCAGCAGCTTGTTTCGGGGGGGATACAATGAGCAGTTCTTC

clone_size: -
v_call: TRBV12-3/TRBV12-4
d_call: TRBD2
j_call: TRBJ2-2
cdr3_aa: CASSPLGSGRADGELFF
cdr3_nt: TGTGCCAGCAGTCCCCTCGGTAGCGGGAGGGCGGACGGGGAGCTGTTTTTT